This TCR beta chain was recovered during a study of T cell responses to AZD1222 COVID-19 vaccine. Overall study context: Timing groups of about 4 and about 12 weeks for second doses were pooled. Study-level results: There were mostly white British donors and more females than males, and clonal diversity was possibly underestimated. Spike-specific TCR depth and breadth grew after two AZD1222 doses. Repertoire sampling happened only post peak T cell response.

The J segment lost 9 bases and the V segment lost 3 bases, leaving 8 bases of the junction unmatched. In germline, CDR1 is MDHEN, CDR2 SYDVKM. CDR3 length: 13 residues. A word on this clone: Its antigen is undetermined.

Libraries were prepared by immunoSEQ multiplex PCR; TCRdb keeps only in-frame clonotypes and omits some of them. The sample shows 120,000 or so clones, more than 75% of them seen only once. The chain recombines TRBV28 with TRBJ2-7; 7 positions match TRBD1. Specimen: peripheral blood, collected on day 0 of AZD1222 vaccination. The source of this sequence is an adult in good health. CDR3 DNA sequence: TGTGCCAGCAGTTTTGGGGCAGGGGGTGTGCAGTACTTC. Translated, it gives CASSFGAGGVQYF.